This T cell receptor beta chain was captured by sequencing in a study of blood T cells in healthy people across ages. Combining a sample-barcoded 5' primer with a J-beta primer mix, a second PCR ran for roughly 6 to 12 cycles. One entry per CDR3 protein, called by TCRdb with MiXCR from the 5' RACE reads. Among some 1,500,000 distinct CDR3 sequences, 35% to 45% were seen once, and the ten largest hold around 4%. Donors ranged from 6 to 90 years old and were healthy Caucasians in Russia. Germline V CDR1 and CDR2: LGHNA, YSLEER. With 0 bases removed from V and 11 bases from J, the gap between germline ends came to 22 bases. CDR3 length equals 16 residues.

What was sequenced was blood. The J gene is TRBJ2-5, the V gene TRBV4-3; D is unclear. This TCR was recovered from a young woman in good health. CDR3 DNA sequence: TGCGCCAGCAGCCAAGATCTCGCCAACTCCTACAATGAGCAGTACTTC. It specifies CASSQDLANSYNEQYF.